The next 11 T cell receptor beta chains were all read from a single sample in a study of T cells in Graves' hyperthyroidism and ophthalmopathy. TCR beta CDR3 region amplification was performed from RNA transcripts. TCR CDR3 underwent first-round RT-PCR with the HTBI primer set. TCRdb re-called the multiplex PCR reads through MiXCR, storing one row per CDR3 protein. The sample carries 600,000 to 850,000 distinct CDR3 sequences, around a sixth recorded once. Sample: blood. Every receptor here comes from a woman in her 50s with Graves' hyperthyroidism that later progressed to Graves' ophthalmopathy.

The chain couples TRBV18 to TRBJ1-2; the D gene is possibly TRBD1 (5 bases). The CDR3 is made up of 13 amino acids. Looked up from germline, CDR1 is KGHSH and CDR2 is LQKENI. V was cut by 0 bases and J by 10 bases, with 12 bases left in between. Here the CDR3 reads CASSPPGPRDYTF. The CDR3 DNA reads TGTGCCAGCTCACCACCGGGACCGCGAGACTACACCTTC.

This clonotype was found a few times. This chain connects TRBV4-1 to TRBJ1-2; the D gene is possibly TRBD1 (5 bases). Germline values: CDR1 MGHRA, CDR2 YSYEKL. V was clipped by 1 base and J by 2 bases, with 11 bases between them. This CDR3 is built from 15 residues. CDR3 bases: TGCGCCAGCAGCCAAGGCCCGGGGGACAACTATGGCTACACCTTC. It codes for CASSQGPGDNYGYTF.

This clonotype was observed a handful of times. The V call is TRBV30, the J call TRBJ2-6, with 10 bases that match TRBD1. Germline CDR1 and CDR2: GTSNPN and SVGIG (reference sequence). The CDR3 is 14 residues long. V lost 8 bases, J lost 0 bases, and 1 base stayed unmatched. The CDR3 here is CARTGGSGANVLTF. The CDR3 DNA reads TGTGCCAGGACAGGGGGCTCTGGGGCCAACGTCCTGACTTTC.

The chain combines TRBV20-1 with TRBJ2-1, with 8 bases fitting TRBD2. Trimming took 0 bases from V and 4 from J; bases not matched to a gene: 8. Germline-derived CDR1 and CDR2 are DFQATT and SNEGSKA (reference sequence). This CDR3 is built from 16 residues. The chain's CDR3 is CSAREFQGGGYNEQFF. Written as DNA, the CDR3 is TGCAGTGCTAGAGAATTTCAGGGCGGGGGGTACAATGAGCAGTTCTTC.

This clonotype has at least ten counts. The chain recombines TRBV18 with TRBJ1-4; D gene unclear. The CDR3 has 14 amino acids. Per germline, CDR1 KGHSH and CDR2 LQKENI. Deletions cut 2 bases from V and 5 bases from J, with 9 bases between. Here the CDR3 DNA reads TGTGCCAGCTCACCAACCCAGCCCAATGAAAAACTGTTTTTT. It yields the protein CASSPTQPNEKLFF.

This clonotype was seen ten or more times. The chain links TRBV3-1 to TRBJ2-7; tentatively, D is TRBD2 (6 bases). V lost 0 bases to trimming and J lost 6 bases, with 12 bases between them. CDR1 is LGHDT and CDR2 is YNNKEL in the germline V gene (reference sequence). The CDR3 is 14 amino acids. The CDR3 DNA reads TGTGCCAGCAGCCAAGAACCCAGAGCGGGCGAGCAGTACTTC. Protein: CASSQEPRAGEQYF.

Only a few counts were recorded for this clonotype. The J gene is TRBJ2-3, the V gene TRBV27, with TRBD2 identical over 12 bases. This CDR3 region has 18 residues. With V trimmed by 4 bases and J by 11 bases, 19 bases remained unmatched. Germline CDR1 MNHEY, CDR2 SMNVEV (reference sequence). This CDR3 is CASSSLAGWSSGGAGQYF. Here the CDR3 DNA reads TGTGCCAGCAGTTCCTTAGCGGGGTGGTCTAGCGGGGGGGCGGGGCAGTATTTT.

The table lists this clonotype with many counts. The rearrangement joins TRBV13 to TRBJ1-2; TRBD1 matches at 8 bases. The trim removed 5 bases at V and 4 bases at J, leaving 12 bases unmatched. The length of the CDR3 is 16 residues. CDR1 and CDR2 (germline): PRHDT, FYEKMQ (reference sequence). The CDR3 here is CASSHGQGFMGYGYTF. CDR3 bases: TGTGCCAGCAGCCATGGACAGGGTTTTATGGGCTATGGCTACACCTTC.

At least ten counts were recorded for this clonotype. The chain has TRBV2 and TRBJ2-7; D might be TRBD1 (6 bases). Germline CDR1 is SNHLY and CDR2 is FYNNEI. Between the trimmed V and J ends, which lost 3 bases and 2 bases, there was a span of 14 bases. The CDR3 runs 15 residues. The CDR3 DNA follows: TGTGCCAGCAGTGAGCCGGGACAATTAACCTACGAGCAGTACTTC. Its translation is CASSEPGQLTYEQYF.

In its sample, this clonotype was seen many times. V is TRBV27 and J is TRBJ1-1; D gene ambiguous. Germline V gene data show CDR1 as MNHEY and CDR2 as SMNVEV (reference sequence). The length of the CDR3 is 17 residues. The V and J ends lost 0 bases and 3 bases respectively, with 17 bases between them. Written as DNA, the CDR3 is TGTGCCAGCAGTTTATCGAAGCCAGGCGAACCTCACACTGAAGCTTTCTTT. Its protein product is CASSLSKPGEPHTEAFF.

This clonotype was seen a handful of times. V and J are TRBV6-1 and TRBJ2-7; D call uncertain. CDR1 and CDR2 (germline): MNHNS, SASEGT. The CDR3 runs to 13 residues. This CDR3 is CATREQVLYEQYF. The CDR3 DNA follows: TGTGCGACTCGTGAGCAGGTCCTTTACGAGCAGTACTTC.